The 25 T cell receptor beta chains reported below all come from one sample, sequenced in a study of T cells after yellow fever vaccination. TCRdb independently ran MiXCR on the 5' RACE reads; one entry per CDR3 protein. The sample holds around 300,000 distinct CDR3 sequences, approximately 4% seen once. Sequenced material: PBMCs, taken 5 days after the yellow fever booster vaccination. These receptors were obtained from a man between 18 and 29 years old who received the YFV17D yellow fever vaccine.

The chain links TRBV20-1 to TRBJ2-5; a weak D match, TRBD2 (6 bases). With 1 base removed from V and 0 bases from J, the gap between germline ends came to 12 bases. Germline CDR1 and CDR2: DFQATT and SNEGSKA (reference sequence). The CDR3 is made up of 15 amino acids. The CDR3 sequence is CSARVTGENQETQYF. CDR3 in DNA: TGCAGTGCTAGAGTAACGGGGGAGAACCAAGAGACCCAGTACTTC.

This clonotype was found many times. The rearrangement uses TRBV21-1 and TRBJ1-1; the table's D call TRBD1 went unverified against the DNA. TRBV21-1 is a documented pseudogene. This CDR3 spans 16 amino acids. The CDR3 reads CARGVTRNNLNTEAFF. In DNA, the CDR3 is TGTGCCAGGGGCGTCACTAGAAATAATTTGAACACTGAAGCTTTCTTT.

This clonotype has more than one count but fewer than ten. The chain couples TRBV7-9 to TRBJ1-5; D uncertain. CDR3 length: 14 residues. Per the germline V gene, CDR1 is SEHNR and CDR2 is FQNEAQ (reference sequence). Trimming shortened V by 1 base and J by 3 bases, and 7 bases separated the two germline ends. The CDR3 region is CASSLDRFNQPQHF. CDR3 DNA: TGTGCCAGCAGCTTAGACCGATTCAATCAGCCCCAGCATTTT. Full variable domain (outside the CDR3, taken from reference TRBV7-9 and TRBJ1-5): DTGVSQNPRHKITKRGQNVTFRCDPISEHNRLYWYRQTLGQGPEFLTYFQNEAQLEKSRLLSDRFSAERPKGSFSTLEIQRTEQGDSAMYLCASSLDRFNQPQHFGDGTRLSIL.

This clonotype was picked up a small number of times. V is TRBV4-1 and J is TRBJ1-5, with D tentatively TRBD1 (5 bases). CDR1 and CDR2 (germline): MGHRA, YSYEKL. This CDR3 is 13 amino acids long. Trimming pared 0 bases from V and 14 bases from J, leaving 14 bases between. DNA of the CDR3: TGCGCCAGCAGCCAAGAAATGACGGGGGTGAAGCATTTT. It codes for CASSQEMTGVKHF.

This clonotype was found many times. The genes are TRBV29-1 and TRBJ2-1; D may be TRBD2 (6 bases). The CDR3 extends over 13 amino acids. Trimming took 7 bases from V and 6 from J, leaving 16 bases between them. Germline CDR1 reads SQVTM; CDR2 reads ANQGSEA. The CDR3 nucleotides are TGCAGCGCCTACCTCTCGGGGGTCAATGAGCAGTTCTTC. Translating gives CSAYLSGVNEQFF.

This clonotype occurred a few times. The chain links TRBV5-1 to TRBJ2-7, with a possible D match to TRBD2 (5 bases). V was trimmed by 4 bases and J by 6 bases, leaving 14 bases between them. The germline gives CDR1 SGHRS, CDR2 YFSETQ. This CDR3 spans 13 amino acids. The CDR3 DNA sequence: TGCGCCAGCAGCGTGGAGGCAAGGGCCGAGCAGTACTTC. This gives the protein CASSVEARAEQYF.

CDR3 DNA sequence: TGTGCCAGCAGCCAAGATTGGGCCGGTAGCGGGGGCCCAGATACGCAGTATTTT. The encoded protein is CASSQDWAGSGGPDTQYF. The chain combines TRBV4-2 with TRBJ2-3; 9 nucleotides line up with TRBD2. The CDR3 is 18 residues long. V lost 0 bases and J lost 4; bases outside the gene matches: 11. The germline CDR1 and CDR2 sequences are LGHNA and YNFKEQ.

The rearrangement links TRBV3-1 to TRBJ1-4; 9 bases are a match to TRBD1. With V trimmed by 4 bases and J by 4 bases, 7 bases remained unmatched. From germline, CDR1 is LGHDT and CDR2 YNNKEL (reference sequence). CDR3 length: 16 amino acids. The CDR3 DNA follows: TGTGCCAGCAGCCCGAGCGGACAGGGGAATAATGAAAAACTGTTTTTT. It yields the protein CASSPSGQGNNEKLFF.

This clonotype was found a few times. The CDR3 coding sequence is TGTGCCAGCAGTCTCGGACAGGGGGAGGCAGATACGCAGTATTTT. Its protein is CASSLGQGEADTQYF. V and J are TRBV12-3 or TRBV12-4 and TRBJ2-3, with 10 bases fitting TRBD1. J gave up 4 bases and V 5 bases, and 6 bases lay outside the gene matches. This CDR3 region has 15 residues.

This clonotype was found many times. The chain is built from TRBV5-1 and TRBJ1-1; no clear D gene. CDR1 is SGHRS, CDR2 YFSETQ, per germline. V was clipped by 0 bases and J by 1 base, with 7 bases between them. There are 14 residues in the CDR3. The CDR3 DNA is TGCGCCAGCAGCTTGGAACCGACGAACACTGAAGCTTTCTTT. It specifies CASSLEPTNTEAFF.

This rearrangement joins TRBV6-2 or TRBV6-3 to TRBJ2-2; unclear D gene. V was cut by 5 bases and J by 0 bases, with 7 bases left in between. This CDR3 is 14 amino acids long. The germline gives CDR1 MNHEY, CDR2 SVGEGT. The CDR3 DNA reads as TGTGCCAGCAGTAGCTTATCGAACACCGGGGAGCTGTTTTTT. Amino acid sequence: CASSSLSNTGELFF.

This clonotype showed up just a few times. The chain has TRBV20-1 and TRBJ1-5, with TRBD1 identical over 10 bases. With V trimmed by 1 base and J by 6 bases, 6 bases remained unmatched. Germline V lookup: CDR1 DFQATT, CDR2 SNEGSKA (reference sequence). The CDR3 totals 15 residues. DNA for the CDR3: TGCAGTGCTAGAGTCAGACAGGGGGCAAGTCAGCCCCAGCATTTT. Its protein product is CSARVRQGASQPQHF.

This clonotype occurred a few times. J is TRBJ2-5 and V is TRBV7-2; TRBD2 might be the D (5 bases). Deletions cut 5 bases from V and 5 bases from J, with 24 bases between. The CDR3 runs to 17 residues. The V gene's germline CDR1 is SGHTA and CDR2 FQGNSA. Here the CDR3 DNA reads TGTGCCAGCAGCGTAACACAACTAGTAACCCGGAGGGAGACCCAGTACTTC. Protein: CASSVTQLVTRRETQYF. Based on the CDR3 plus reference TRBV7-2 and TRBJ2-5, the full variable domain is GAGVSQSPSNKVTEKGKDVELRCDPISGHTALYWYRQSLGQGLEFLIYFQGNSAPDKSGLPSDRFSAERTGGSVSTLTIQRTQQEDSAVYLCASSVTQLVTRRETQYFGPGTRLLVL.

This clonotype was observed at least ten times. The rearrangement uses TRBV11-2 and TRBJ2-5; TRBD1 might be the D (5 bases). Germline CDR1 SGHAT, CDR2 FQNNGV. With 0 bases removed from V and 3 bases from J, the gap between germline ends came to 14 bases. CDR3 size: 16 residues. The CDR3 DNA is TGTGCCAGCAGCTTAGATAATAGGGCCAGGGAAGAGACCCAGTACTTC. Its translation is CASSLDNRAREETQYF.

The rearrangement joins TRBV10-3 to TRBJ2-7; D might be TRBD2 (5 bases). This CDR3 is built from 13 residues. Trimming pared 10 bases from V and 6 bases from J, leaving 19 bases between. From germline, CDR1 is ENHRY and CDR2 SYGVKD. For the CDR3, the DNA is TGTGCCACCGCGGGTTTCTGGGTTGGCGAGCAGTACGTC. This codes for CATAGFWVGEQYV.

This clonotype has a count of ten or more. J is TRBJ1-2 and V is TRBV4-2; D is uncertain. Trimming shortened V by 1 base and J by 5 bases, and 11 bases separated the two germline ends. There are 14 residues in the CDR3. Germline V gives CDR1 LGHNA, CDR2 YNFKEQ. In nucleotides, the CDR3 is TGTGCCAGCAGCCAAGGGACTCTGGGATATGGCTACACCTTC. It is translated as CASSQGTLGYGYTF.

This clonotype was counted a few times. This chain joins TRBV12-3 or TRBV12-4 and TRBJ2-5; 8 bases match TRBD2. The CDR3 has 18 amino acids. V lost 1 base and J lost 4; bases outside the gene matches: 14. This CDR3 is CASSLVRASGLIRETQYF. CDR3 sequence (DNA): TGTGCCAGCAGTTTAGTTCGGGCTAGCGGGCTCATAAGAGAGACCCAGTACTTC.

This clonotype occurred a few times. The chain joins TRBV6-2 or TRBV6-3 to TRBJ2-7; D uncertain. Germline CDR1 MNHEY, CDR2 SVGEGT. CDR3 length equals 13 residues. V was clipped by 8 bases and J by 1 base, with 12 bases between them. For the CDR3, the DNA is TGTGCCAGCCAGGCGAGGCCTTCCTACGAGCAGTACTTC. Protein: CASQARPSYEQYF.

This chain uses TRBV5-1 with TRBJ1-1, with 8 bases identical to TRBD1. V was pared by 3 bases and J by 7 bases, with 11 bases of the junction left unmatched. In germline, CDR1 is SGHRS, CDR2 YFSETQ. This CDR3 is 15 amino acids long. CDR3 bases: TGCGCCAGCAGCTCGCGAATGACAGGGGCCGATGAAGCTTTCTTT. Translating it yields CASSSRMTGADEAFF. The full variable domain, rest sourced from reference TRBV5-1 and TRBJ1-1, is KAGVTQTPRYLIKTRGQQVTLSCSPISGHRSVSWYQQTPGQGLQFLFEYFSETQRNKGNFPGRFSGRQFSNSRSEMNVSTLELGDSALYLCASSSRMTGADEAFFGQGTRLTVV.

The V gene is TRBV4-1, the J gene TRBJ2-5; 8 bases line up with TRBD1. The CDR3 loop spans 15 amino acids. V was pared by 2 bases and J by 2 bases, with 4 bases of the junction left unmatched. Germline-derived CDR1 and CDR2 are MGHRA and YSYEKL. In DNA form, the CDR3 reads TGCGCCAGCAGCCAACCAACAGGGGGTCAAGAGACCCAGTACTTC. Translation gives CASSQPTGGQETQYF.

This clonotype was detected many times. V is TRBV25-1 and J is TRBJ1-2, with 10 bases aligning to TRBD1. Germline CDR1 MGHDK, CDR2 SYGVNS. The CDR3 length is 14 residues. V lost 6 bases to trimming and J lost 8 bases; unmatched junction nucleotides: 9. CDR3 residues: CASRGQGTPGGYTF. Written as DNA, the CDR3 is TGTGCCAGCAGGGGACAGGGGACTCCAGGGGGCTACACCTTC.

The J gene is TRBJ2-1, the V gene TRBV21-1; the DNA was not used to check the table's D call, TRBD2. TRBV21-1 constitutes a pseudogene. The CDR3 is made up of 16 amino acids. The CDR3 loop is CASSKATSMFNNEQFF. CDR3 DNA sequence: TGTGCCAGCAGCAAAGCCACTAGCATGTTCAACAATGAGCAGTTCTTC.

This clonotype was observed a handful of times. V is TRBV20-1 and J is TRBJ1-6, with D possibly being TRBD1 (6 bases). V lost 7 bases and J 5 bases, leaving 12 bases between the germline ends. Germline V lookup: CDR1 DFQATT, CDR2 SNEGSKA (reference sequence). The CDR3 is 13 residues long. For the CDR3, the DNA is TGCAGTGGATACAGGGTTCATAATTCACCCCTCCACTTT. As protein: CSGYRVHNSPLHF.

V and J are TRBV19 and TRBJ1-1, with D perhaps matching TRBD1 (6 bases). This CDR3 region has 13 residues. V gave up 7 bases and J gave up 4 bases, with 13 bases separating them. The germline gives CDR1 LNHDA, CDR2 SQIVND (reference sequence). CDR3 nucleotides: TGTGCCAGTACACGGGGGGCCCGCACTGAAGCTTTCTTT. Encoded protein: CASTRGARTEAFF.

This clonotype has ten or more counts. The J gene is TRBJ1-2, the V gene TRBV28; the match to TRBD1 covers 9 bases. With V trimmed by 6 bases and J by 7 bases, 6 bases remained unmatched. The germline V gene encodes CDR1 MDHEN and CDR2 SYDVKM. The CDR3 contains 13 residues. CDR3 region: CASSPGQGVGYTF. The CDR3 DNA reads TGTGCCAGCAGCCCGGGACAGGGAGTTGGCTACACCTTC.